One and the same sample provided the 30 T cell receptor beta chains below, sequenced in a study of blood T cell repertoires in COVID-19. Only in-frame clones appear in the TCRdb table, and some are missing; sequencing was by immunoSEQ multiplex PCR. The table has about 240,000 clones, over 65% seen once. Input material: peripheral blood. All receptors derive from an elderly woman with acute or convalescent COVID-19.

This clone has a handful of counts. V is TRBV6-5 and J is TRBJ2-1; 12 bases are shared with TRBD2. Germline-derived CDR1 and CDR2 are MNHEY and SVGAGI. V was pared by 9 bases and J by 6 bases, with 9 bases of the junction left unmatched. This CDR3 contains 15 residues. DNA for the CDR3: TGTGCCAGTGAACCCGGGACTAGCGGGTTCAATGAGCAGTTCTTC. It specifies CASEPGTSGFNEQFF.

The chain links TRBV5-4 to TRBJ1-2; 7 bases agree with TRBD1. The CDR3 has 15 residues. The V and J ends lost 4 bases and 4 bases, in that order; junction bases with no gene match: 10. CDR1 is SGHNT, CDR2 YYREEE, per germline (reference sequence). This chain's CDR3 is CASSQQGHHIYGYTF. The CDR3 region has the DNA TGTGCCAGCAGCCAACAGGGGCACCATATCTATGGCTACACCTTC. The full variable domain, completed using reference TRBV5-4 and TRBJ1-2, is ETGVTQSPTHLIKTRGQQVTLRCSSQSGHNTVSWYQQALGQGPQFIFQYYREEENGRGNFPPRFSGLQFPNYSSELNVNALELDDSALYLCASSQQGHHIYGYTFGSGTRLTVV.

This clone was counted at least ten times. The genes are TRBV6-5 and TRBJ2-7, with TRBD1 as a possible D gene (5 bases). The CDR3 sequence is 15 residues long. Trimming left V 0 bases short and J 3 bases short, with 12 bases between. The V gene's germline CDR1 is MNHEY and CDR2 SVGAGI. CDR3 sequence reads: CASSYSPGWGYEQYF. The CDR3 bases are TGTGCCAGCAGTTACTCGCCAGGGTGGGGCTACGAGCAGTACTTC.

The chain carries TRBV6-1 and TRBJ2-1, with TRBD1 as a possible D gene (6 bases). Germline V gene data show CDR1 as MNHNS and CDR2 as SASEGT. This CDR3 has 16 amino acids. The V end lost 4 bases, the J end lost 4 bases, and 17 bases lay between the germline ends. CDR3 residues: CASSVDGRGQYNEQFF. CDR3 coding DNA: TGTGCCAGCAGTGTAGACGGACGCGGACAGTACAATGAGCAGTTCTTC.

The J gene is TRBJ1-2, the V gene TRBV27; 9 bases align to TRBD1. This CDR3 spans 13 amino acids. With 5 bases clipped from V and 7 bases from J, the junction kept 5 bases outside the gene matches. Germline CDR1 is MNHEY and CDR2 is SMNVEV (reference sequence). This CDR3 reads CASSTTGGFGYTF. The CDR3, as DNA: TGTGCCAGCAGTACAACAGGGGGCTTTGGCTACACCTTC.

The V and J genes are TRBV18 and TRBJ1-1; 8 bases line up with TRBD1. CDR1 and CDR2 (germline): KGHSH, LQKENI. With V trimmed by 6 bases and J by 3 bases, 3 bases remained unmatched. The CDR3 is 13 residues long. CDR3 nucleotide sequence: TGTGCCAGCTCGCAACAGGGGGACACTGAAGCTTTCTTT. Its protein product is CASSQQGDTEAFF.

This clone was detected only once. This rearrangement joins TRBV1 to TRBJ2-7; TRBD1 was called by the table and not checked on the DNA. TRBV1 is a known pseudogene. The CDR3 is made up of 16 amino acids. CDR3 sequence: CTSSQLDREEGYEQYF. For the CDR3, the DNA is TGCACCAGCAGCCAACTGGACAGGGAAGAGGGGTACGAGCAGTACTTC.

V usage is TRBV5-6 and J usage is TRBJ1-2; 8 bases are shared with TRBD1. The CDR3 is made up of 14 amino acids. CDR1 is SGHDT, CDR2 YYEEEE, per germline. V shed 4 bases and J 2 bases; nucleotides not matched to a gene: 4. The CDR3 DNA reads TGTGCCAGCAGCCACGGACAGGGCAACTATGGCTACACCTTC. Protein: CASSHGQGNYGYTF.

Here the CDR3 DNA reads TGTGCCAGCAGCTTCAGAAACAGCCAATACATGAACACTGAAGCTTTCTTT. Translated: CASSFRNSQYMNTEAFF. The chain is built from TRBV5-4 and TRBJ1-1, with D uncertain. Trimming cost V 2 bases and J 0 bases, with 17 bases left between them. The length of the CDR3 is 17 residues. Germline V gene sequence: CDR1 SGHNT, CDR2 YYREEE (reference sequence).

In this sample, this clone turned up a few times. The chain combines TRBV27 with TRBJ1-2; D is possibly TRBD1 (6 bases). Trimming removed 3 bases at V and 2 bases at J, with 13 bases between. Looked up from germline, CDR1 is MNHEY and CDR2 is SMNVEV (reference sequence). The CDR3 is 15 amino acids. Written as DNA, the CDR3 is TGTGCCAGCAGTTTTTACTCCGGACAGAACTATGGCTACACCTTC. Its protein product is CASSFYSGQNYGYTF.

This clone appeared once. The rearrangement links TRBV27 to TRBJ1-1, with no clear D. Germline CDR1 and CDR2: MNHEY and SMNVEV (reference sequence). There are 15 residues in the CDR3. V was trimmed by 7 bases and J by 1 base, leaving 16 bases between them. CDR3 residues: CASIIRAGTNTEAFF. CDR3 DNA: TGTGCCAGCATCATCCGGGCGGGAACGAACACTGAAGCTTTCTTT.

This chain joins TRBV11-2 and TRBJ1-3; 7 nucleotides match TRBD1. The CDR3 totals 16 residues. Trimming cost V 3 bases and J 8 bases; bases outside gene matches: 13. Germline CDR1 SGHAT, CDR2 FQNNGV. CDR3: CASSFAMTGSGDTIYF. In DNA form, the CDR3 reads TGTGCCAGCAGCTTCGCCATGACAGGGTCTGGGGACACCATATATTTT.

The chain joins TRBV5-1 to TRBJ2-1, with TRBD2 as a possible D gene (7 bases). Trimming removed 4 bases from V and 0 bases from J, with 14 bases in between. CDR1 and CDR2 from the germline V gene are SGHRS and YFSETQ. The CDR3 consists of 16 residues. The CDR3 is CASSGRGSSSYNEQFF. The CDR3 DNA is TGCGCCAGCAGCGGGAGGGGGTCTAGCTCCTACAATGAGCAGTTCTTC.

This clone was seen more than once but under ten times. This chain joins TRBV3-1 (or the pseudogene TRBV3-2) and TRBJ1-2, with TRBD1 as a possible D gene (6 bases). CDR1 LGHDT and CDR2 YNNKEL come from the germline V gene (reference sequence). The CDR3 consists of 11 residues. Trimming stripped 6 bases from V and 6 bases from J, with 8 bases between. The CDR3 sequence: CASSQGNGYTF. The CDR3 DNA reads as TGTGCCAGCAGTCAGGGGAATGGCTACACCTTC.

The chain is built from TRBV6-1 and TRBJ1-2; no definite D call. The CDR3 is made up of 15 amino acids. The germline V and J ends were trimmed by 0 bases and 4 bases, with 12 bases remaining between them. The germline gives CDR1 MNHNS, CDR2 SASEGT. The CDR3 sequence is CASSEAWPHRYGYTF. CDR3 DNA: TGTGCCAGCAGTGAAGCGTGGCCGCATCGCTATGGCTACACCTTC.

This clone was seen repeatedly, ten times or more. The V and J genes are TRBV3-1 (or the pseudogene TRBV3-2) and TRBJ1-6, with D hard to call. This CDR3 region has 16 residues. The germline V gene has CDR1 LGHDT and CDR2 YNNKEL (reference sequence). Trimming stripped 3 bases from V and 7 bases from J, with 16 bases between. CDR3 sequence reads: CASSQASSTRNSPLHF. The CDR3 DNA reads as TGTGCCAGCAGCCAGGCGAGTAGTACCAGGAATTCACCCCTCCACTTT.

V and J are TRBV7-3 and TRBJ1-1; D is perhaps TRBD1 (5 bases). Germline CDR1 is SGHTA and CDR2 is FQGTGA. The CDR3 loop spans 13 amino acids. Trimming cost V 0 bases and J 4 bases, with 6 bases left between them. As DNA, the CDR3 is TGTGCCAGCAGCTTAACAGGGGCCACTGAAGCTTTCTTT. Its translation is CASSLTGATEAFF.

V and J are TRBV24-1 and TRBJ2-3, with 10 bases identical to TRBD2. This CDR3 spans 18 amino acids. V shed 7 bases and J 1 base; nucleotides not matched to a gene: 13. Germline V CDR1 and CDR2: KGHDR, SFDVKD. CDR3 sequence reads: CATSGSRAGGPGTDTQYF. CDR3 nucleotide sequence: TGTGCCACCAGCGGATCCAGAGCGGGGGGGCCTGGCACAGATACGCAGTATTTT.

This clone has only a few counts. The chain combines TRBV2 with TRBJ1-3; no reliable D call. The CDR3 has 15 residues. V lost 7 bases and J lost 0, with 13 bases in between. Germline V lookup: CDR1 SNHLY, CDR2 FYNNEI. This CDR3 is CASKSLEISGNTIYF. The DNA of the CDR3 is TGTGCCAGCAAGAGCCTCGAAATCTCTGGAAACACCATATATTTT.

The CDR3 coding sequence is TGTGCTAGTGGCCCCTTCCGGAGCACAGATACGCAGTATTTT. This encodes CASGPFRSTDTQYF. The rearrangement links TRBV12-5 to TRBJ2-3, with D unclear. Trimming shortened V by 6 bases and J by 0 bases, and 10 bases separated the two germline ends. This CDR3 has 14 residues. CDR1 is LGHNT and CDR2 is FRNRAP in the germline V gene.

The chain uses TRBV7-8 and TRBJ2-2; tentative D call: TRBD1 (6 bases). The germline V gene has CDR1 SGHVS and CDR2 FQNEAQ. V was cut by 6 bases and J by 1 base, with 15 bases left in between. CDR3 length: 16 residues. CDR3 region: CASSQRGTKNTGELFF. The CDR3 DNA is TGTGCCAGCAGTCAGAGGGGGACAAAGAACACCGGGGAGCTGTTTTTT.

The chain employs TRBV6-5 and TRBJ1-2, with D possibly being TRBD1 (6 bases). The V gene lost 1 base and the J gene lost 4 bases, with 10 bases spanning the gap. Germline V lookup: CDR1 MNHEY, CDR2 SVGAGI. This CDR3 spans 14 amino acids. The CDR3 region is CASSYWQGSYGYTF. In DNA, the CDR3 is TGTGCCAGCAGTTACTGGCAGGGGTCCTATGGCTACACCTTC.

CDR3 nucleotides: TGTGCCACCAGCAGAGAGGAGGTTCCCTATGGCTACACCTTC. It is translated as CATSREEVPYGYTF. V is TRBV15 and J is TRBJ1-2, with D unclear. This CDR3 spans 14 amino acids. CDR1 is LNHNV, CDR2 YYDKDF, per germline (reference sequence). V was clipped by 0 bases and J by 4 bases, with 9 bases between them.

This clone occurred once. The chain is built from TRBV3-1 (or the pseudogene TRBV3-2) and TRBJ1-1; D unresolved. With 1 base removed from V and 5 bases from J, the gap between germline ends came to 11 bases. This CDR3 contains 14 residues. In germline, CDR1 is LGHDT, CDR2 YNNKEL (reference sequence). In nucleotides, the CDR3 is TGTGCCAGCAGCCAAGGGGGAGGAGGGACTGAAGCTTTCTTT. This codes for CASSQGGGGTEAFF.

V and J are TRBV3-1 (or the pseudogene TRBV3-2) and TRBJ2-5, with D tentatively TRBD2 (6 bases). CDR3 length: 14 residues. The germline V gene has CDR1 LGHDT and CDR2 YNNKEL (reference sequence). The V end was cut by 4 bases, the J end by 1 base, with 10 bases between. This CDR3 reads CASSLRSGQETQYF. CDR3 nucleotide sequence: TGTGCCAGCAGCCTCCGTAGCGGCCAAGAGACCCAGTACTTC.

This clone was counted only a few times. For the CDR3, the DNA is TGTGCCAGTACCACAGGGGACCCAAATTCACCCCTCCACTTT. Translation gives CASTTGDPNSPLHF. The rearrangement joins TRBV19 to TRBJ1-6; 7 bases align to TRBD1. The V gene end was trimmed by 7 bases and the J gene end by 7 bases; junction bases not matched to a gene: 7. CDR3 size: 14 residues. Looked up from germline, CDR1 is LNHDA and CDR2 is SQIVND (reference sequence).

The chain uses TRBV7-3 and TRBJ2-1; 11 bases align to TRBD2. The junction had 6 bases not matched to a gene; V was cut back by 5 bases and J by 6 bases. This CDR3 region has 15 residues. Looked up from germline, CDR1 is SGHTA and CDR2 is FQGTGA. In nucleotides, the CDR3 is TGTGCCAGCAGCCCCGGGACTAGCGGATTCAATGAGCAGTTCTTC. This sequence encodes CASSPGTSGFNEQFF.

The V call is TRBV4-3, the J call TRBJ2-6, with 8 bases aligning to TRBD1. V dropped 3 bases and J dropped 2; count of bases not matched to a gene: 6. The CDR3 length is 17 residues. Per germline, CDR1 LGHNA and CDR2 YSLEER. The CDR3 sequence is CASSHLETGAGANVLTF. DNA for the CDR3: TGCGCCAGCAGCCACCTCGAGACAGGGGCTGGGGCCAACGTCCTGACTTTC.

V usage is TRBV19 and J usage is TRBJ2-2; 9 bases match TRBD2. V was pared by 4 bases and J by 3 bases, with 12 bases of the junction left unmatched. This CDR3 has 18 residues. CDR1 is LNHDA, CDR2 SQIVND, per germline (reference sequence). The CDR3 here is CASSSYGTWTSDTGELFF. CDR3 DNA sequence: TGTGCCAGTAGTAGCTACGGCACATGGACTAGCGACACCGGGGAGCTGTTTTTT.

This chain links TRBV6-2 or TRBV6-3 with TRBJ1-3, with TRBD1 identical over 7 bases. The ends lost 6 bases at V and 2 bases at J; junction bases unmatched: 7. The CDR3 extends over 15 amino acids. Germline CDR1 and CDR2: MNHEY and SVGEGT. The CDR3 coding sequence is TGTGCCAGCAGCCGATCGACAGGGACTGGAAACACCATATATTTT. Translation: CASSRSTGTGNTIYF.